The 9 T cell receptor beta chains below were found in one sample sequenced in a study of T-cell reconstitution after alpha-beta-depleted transplantation in children. Unique molecular identifiers were incorporated when the TCRbeta library was constructed. In TCRdb, the PCR reads were re-called with MiXCR into one record per CDR3 protein. The table lists approximately 240,000 distinct CDR3 sequences, 9% to 10% of them singletons, with less than 6% in the top ten. This sample comprised PBMCs from the stem cell graft donor, obtained from the stem cell graft. The receptors stem from a human donor who donated a stem cell graft to a child with SCID.

This clonotype has at least ten counts. The chain is built from TRBV20-1 and TRBJ2-7; D could derive from TRBD1 or TRBD2 (5 bases each). V was cut by 3 bases and J by 11 bases, with 23 bases left in between. CDR3 length: 14 residues. CDR1 is DFQATT and CDR2 is SNEGSKA in the germline V gene (reference sequence). The CDR3 DNA reads as TGCAGTGCTAGTGCGTCGGGACCAGCCTACGTGGAGTACTTC. It is translated as CSASASGPAYVEYF.

This clonotype was detected many times. This sequence joins TRBV5-1 and TRBJ2-2; no firm D call. The CDR3 sequence is 16 residues long. Per the germline V gene, CDR1 is SGHRS and CDR2 is YFSETQ. V lost 0 bases and J 1 base, leaving 10 bases between the germline ends. Written as DNA, the CDR3 is TGCGCCAGCAGCTTGGAGGTAGGGCTGAACACCGGGGAGCTGTTTTTT. It is translated as CASSLEVGLNTGELFF.

This clonotype was seen at least ten times. The chain carries TRBV5-1 and TRBJ2-7, with 8 bases matching TRBD1. Germline assignment: CDR1 SGHRS and CDR2 YFSETQ. This CDR3 contains 15 residues. Trimming took 5 bases from V and 6 from J; bases not matched to a gene: 13. The CDR3 here is CASSLKADRGGEQYF. CDR3 in DNA: TGCGCCAGCAGTCTAAAAGCCGACAGGGGAGGCGAGCAGTACTTC. Variable domain in full (rest from reference TRBV5-1 and TRBJ2-7): KAGVTQTPRYLIKTRGQQVTLSCSPISGHRSVSWYQQTPGQGLQFLFEYFSETQRNKGNFPGRFSGRQFSNSRSEMNVSTLELGDSALYLCASSLKADRGGEQYFGPGTRLTVT.

Ten or more counts support this clonotype. The CDR3 spells CASSIVDKKNIQYF. In nucleotides, the CDR3 is TGTGCCAGCAGCATCGTAGATAAGAAAAACATTCAGTACTTC. The chain employs TRBV7-9 and TRBJ2-4, with D uncertain. V gave up 5 bases and J gave up 4 bases, with 12 bases separating them. The CDR3 runs 14 residues. Germline V gives CDR1 SEHNR, CDR2 FQNEAQ (reference sequence).

This clonotype was detected only a few times. This chain joins TRBV7-2 and TRBJ2-4; D may match TRBD1 or TRBD2 (5 bases each). Germline CDR1 is SGHTA and CDR2 is FQGNSA. Trimming removed 2 bases from V and 3 bases from J, with 14 bases in between. The CDR3 consists of 16 residues. CDR3 in amino acids: CASSLFRVGDKNIQYF. For the CDR3, the DNA is TGTGCCAGCAGCTTATTCCGGGTGGGGGACAAAAACATTCAGTACTTC.

Regarding this clonotype: One end of the junction varies from germline; a read error may be responsible. The chain carries TRBV5-1 and TRBJ2-7; 8 positions agree with TRBD2. This CDR3 comprises 14 residues. From germline, CDR1 is SGHRS and CDR2 YFSETQ. CDR3 residues: CASSPGGKSYKQYF. The CDR3, as DNA: TGCGCCAGCAGCCCGGGGGGGAAGTCCTACAAGCAGTACTTC.

This clonotype was detected many times. This sequence joins TRBV19 and TRBJ2-1, with D uncertain. The V end was cut by 3 bases, the J end by 4 bases, with 7 bases between. The CDR3 extends over 13 amino acids. Looked up from germline, CDR1 is LNHDA and CDR2 is SQIVND (reference sequence). CDR3 coding DNA: TGTGCCAGTAGTATTGACGTTTACAATGAGCAGTTCTTC. Encoded protein: CASSIDVYNEQFF.

This clonotype was seen repeatedly, ten times or more. The chain is built from TRBV7-8 and TRBJ2-7; 9 positions match TRBD1. V lost 3 bases to trimming and J lost 2 bases; unmatched junction nucleotides: 5. The CDR3 sequence is 15 residues long. Germline CDR1 reads SGHVS; CDR2 reads FQNEAQ. The CDR3 region has the DNA TGTGCCAGCAGCTTCACCGGGGACAGGGCCTACGAGCAGTACTTC. It specifies CASSFTGDRAYEQYF. The full variable domain, completed using reference TRBV7-8 and TRBJ2-7, is GAGVSQSPRYKVAKRGQDVALRCDPISGHVSLFWYQQALGQGPEFLTYFQNEAQLDKSGLPSDRFFAERPEGSVSTLKIQRTQQEDSAVYLCASSFTGDRAYEQYFGPGTRLTVT.

This clonotype has at least ten counts. V gene TRBV15 combines with J gene TRBJ2-5, with 10 bases identical to TRBD2. Trimming cost V 8 bases and J 4 bases; bases outside gene matches: 10. This CDR3 comprises 15 residues. The germline gives CDR1 LNHNV, CDR2 YYDKDF (reference sequence). CDR3 sequence reads: CATSPSSGGPETQYF. The CDR3 DNA follows: TGTGCCACCTCACCATCTAGCGGGGGACCAGAGACCCAGTACTTC.